The rows below give T cell receptor beta chains drawn from one sample of a study of blood T cell repertoires in COVID-19. TCRdb keeps only in-frame clones here, not all; method: immunoSEQ multiplex PCR. Altogether some 420,000 clones are present, 80% to 90% being singletons, with the ten largest covering approximately 1.2%. Sequences were obtained from PBMCs or T cells enriched from blood (not recorded which). These receptors all come from a man aged 25-40 years who had recovered from COVID-19. Each CDR3 is given with its conserved first and last residue.

v_call	j_call	cdr3_aa
TRBV5-1	TRBJ1-6	CASSASTGGIRSPLHF
TRBV5-1	TRBJ2-1	CASSSTSSGSIDEQFF
TRBV3-1/TRBV3-2	TRBJ2-2	CASSHASGTGELFF
TRBV5-1	TRBJ2-2	CASSLSLGPTGELFF
TRBV27	TRBJ1-2	CASSLRPGTGGYTF
TRBV19	TRBJ2-2	CASSNTPDGELFF
TRBV15	TRBJ2-5	CATSSPHSQETQYF
TRBV6-2/TRBV6-3	TRBJ2-7	CASSYKRDRGATYEQYF
TRBV10-2	TRBJ1-5	CASSEGGRMSNQPQHF
TRBV18	TRBJ1-4	CASSPSRQWNEKLFF
TRBV7-9	TRBJ2-7	CASSRGDRALPRQYF
TRBV21-1	TRBJ2-1	CASSKVGASAEERDEQFF
TRBV10-3	TRBJ2-5	CAISDNQETQYF
TRBV3-1/TRBV3-2	TRBJ2-1	CASSQGVGSHNEQFF
TRBV15	TRBJ1-2	CATSGETVAWGYTF
TRBV2	TRBJ2-7	CASSLRPLGDYEQYF
TRBV19	TRBJ2-7	CASSITLAFPYEQYF
TRBV28	TRBJ1-3	CEKGLILSGNTIYF
TRBV6-5	TRBJ2-3	CASRLGLATDTQYF
TRBV3-1/TRBV3-2	TRBJ1-3	CASSQEGAMNTIYF
TRBV2	TRBJ2-5	CASSGTGGWETQYF
TRBV2	TRBJ2-1	CASSETRLAGGSYNEQFF
TRBV19	TRBJ1-4	CASVKQDNEKLFF
TRBV27	TRBJ1-5	CASSLRSTGYNQPQHF
TRBV25-1	TRBJ2-7	CASSEGNRGVYEQYF
TRBV28	TRBJ2-7	CASSLLGAHEQYF
TRBV6-1	TRBJ2-7	CASSEQGTGYHEQYF
TRBV29-1	TRBJ1-1	CSVADRRNTEAFF
TRBV2	TRBJ2-1	CASSEGWQGDSNEQFF
TRBV5-1	TRBJ2-7	CASSLGPGTAYEQYF
TRBV9	TRBJ2-3	CASSPRPTDTQYF
TRBV4-1	TRBJ1-1	CASSQEPGGANTEAFF
TRBV24-1	TRBJ2-5	CATSSGDQETQYF
TRBV30	TRBJ1-4	CAWSQHREEKLFF
TRBV5-4	TRBJ2-1	CASSLPIAGIGNEQFF
TRBV5-1	TRBJ2-3	CASSLDTSGRADTQYF
TRBV9	TRBJ2-1	CASSSQREGGPSNEQFF
TRBV7-8	TRBJ2-6	CASSFSGPGANVLTF
TRBV27	TRBJ2-7	CASSTGDRGIDEQYF
TRBV5-8	TRBJ2-3	CASSLNGLAADTQYF